This T cell receptor (beta chain) came from a study of blood T cells in healthy people across ages (dated by TCRdb to the mid-2010s). Background on the whole study: In model experiments, template switching captured about one uniquely barcoded TCR beta cDNA molecule for every two T cells. The donors were split into four age groups: young (average around 17 years), middle-aged (over 35), aged (approximately 60) and long-lived (over 75). To avoid experimental bias, donors of different ages were spread randomly across the sequencing lanes. The study analyzed two additional independent replicas of 1 million unique cDNA reads from the same blood draw for two donors, one aged 18 to 29 and one aged 80 or older. To track age-related changes in TCR beta repertoire diversity, the study relied on deep sequencing normalized with unique cDNA molecular identifiers. Study-level results and caveats: The CMV infection status of donors was not known, potentially confounding age-related changes in expanded clonotypes. Observed TCR beta diversity per million T cells fell roughly linearly with age, and a significant reduction was already apparent by age roughly 40. Compared with the aged group, more naive CD4+ T cells, fewer expanded clones and increased TCR diversity were shown by the long-lived group, suggesting age selection. Observed TCR beta diversity correlated strongly with the percentage of naive T cells measured by flow cytometry. Estimates of total diversity from one million sequenced T cells were regarded as lower bounds and underestimates. Since profiling was done on bulk unsorted PBMCs, naive and antigen-experienced compartments could not be conclusively compared.

This clonotype has at least ten counts. What antigen it recognizes has not been identified. Nothing much larger sits one base from this clone, and base qualities are not available. Systemically healthy Caucasian individuals from Russia, some 40 in total and aged about 6 to 100 years, were included as donors. Each donor gave 8 to 10 milliliters of peripheral blood, drawn into EDTA-treated Vacutainer tubes. Ficoll-Paque density-gradient centrifugation was used to isolate PBMCs, with at least 7 million per sample. Trizol reagent was used to extract total RNA from PBMCs, with at least 6 micrograms per sample. For every donor, flow cytometry on a PBMC aliquot measured the percentage of naive CD45RAhigh/CD27high T cells. The CDR3 numbers 15 residues from cysteine through phenylalanine. Only the CDR3 portion is preserved as DNA: 45 bases, with reading frame beginning at the first base. V is pared back by 0 bases and J by 0 bases, with 7 bases lying between the germline termini. From a lookup of the germline V gene, CDR1 and CDR2 are LGHNT and FRNRAP.

Libraries came from 5' RACE. The data were produced on an Illumina HiSeq 2500. A second PCR of roughly 7 to 12 cycles was run with a J-beta primer mix and a sample-barcoded 5' primer. A template-switch 5' adaptor carrying 12 random nucleotides introduced a unique molecular identifier onto each TCR beta cDNA molecule. Each sample yielded at least 2.5 million CDR3-containing paired-end reads. The Mint cDNA synthesis kit, primed by a TRBC-specific oligonucleotide, was used to synthesize first-strand cDNA from all RNA. After uracil-DNA glycosylase treatment, a first 18-cycle PCR used universal primers M1SS and BC2_uni_R on all cDNA. On the study's bioinformatics: Each sample was normalized by randomly selecting 1 million high-quality reads, each carrying a distinct molecular identifier. Instead of being binned into consensus sequences, reads that shared molecular identifiers were thrown out. CDR3 identification, clonotype clustering and error correction used MiTCR with a Q25 quality threshold and the strictest error-elimination algorithm. A nonparametric unseen species model with Euler transformation was used to estimate a lower bound on total TCR beta diversity. The public reads were reanalyzed by TCRdb: fastp trimming at Q25, MiXCR alignment, in-frame beta chains only. CDR3 protein sequences are deduplicated, and each keeps its most common genes and DNA. These V and J calls originate from TCRdb's pipeline instead of the authors' own analysis. This sample lists 710,000 or so distinct CDR3 sequences; approximately 29% were detected once. The ten largest account for roughly 14% of the sample.

Sequencing was performed on blood. Recombination connected TRBV12-5 to TRBJ2-3, with the D gene call left open. This clonotype was obtained from a woman aged 80 or over in good health. Donor details come from another sample of the same person, matched by shared clones. The CDR3 region: CASGLVASSTDTQYF. Read as DNA, the sequence is TGTGCTAGTGGTTTGGTAGCATCTAGCACAGATACGCAGTATTTT.